This TCR beta chain appears in the sequencing data of a study of T cell responses to AZD1222 COVID-19 vaccine (dated by TCRdb to about 2021). General notes on the study: TCR sequencing covered some 240 trial participants: around 210 given two doses of AZD1222 and about 26 given two doses of MenACWY control vaccine. Trial participants were enrolled into age subgroups of 18-55, 56-69 and 70-plus years, which contained about 150, 28 and 57 TCR-sequenced participants, respectively.

The CDR3 regions of human TCRbeta chains were subjected to immunosequencing. The study's own analysis went as follows. Repertoire TCRs were matched against a reference library of SARS-CoV-2-specific TCRs generated with the MIRA antigen-specificity platform. Breadth was defined as the fraction of unique TCRs that were SARS-CoV-2-associated. Depth was defined as the fraction of total T cells that were SARS-CoV-2-associated. Using the MIRA data, every spike-specific TCR was mapped to the spike region that the TCR reacted to and assigned to either a CD4 or a CD8 class. Log10-transformed breadth and depth values were compared by one-way ANOVA with Sidak's multiple comparisons tests. TCRdb holds this immuneACCESS table with in-frame rearrangements only. Some clones are missing; in checked studies, unresolved V genes explain under half, and the rest has no known cause. The V and J calls and clone size are taken from that table; D and trimming were inferred from the DNA. Present in this sample are approximately 150,000 clones, more than 80% of which were seen just once. 4.3% of the sample is held by the ten biggest clonotypes.

The sample's time point label, decoded: about 28 days (+/-7) after the second vaccine dose. What this sample's treatment or condition label stands for: meningococcal conjugate vaccine given as trial control. Vaccinee samples came from UK trials COV001 and COV002, including a single-blind randomized controlled phase 2/3 trial of AZD1222 (ChAdOx1 nCoV-19) in healthy adults. For TCRbeta chain sequencing, PBMC samples from trial participants were taken at day 0 and at day 28 after the second dose. In the case of this clone: Its antigen is unknown. No much larger clone exists at a distance of one base, and base qualities are not known.

The paper as a whole reports these results and caveats: Conclusions about previously exposed vaccinees were limited because only six AZD1222 recipients were SARS-CoV-2 seropositive at baseline. Because no day 14 peak-response samples were available, the repertoires could be characterized only after the peak T cell response. Epitopes outside the regions mutated in the B.1.351 and B.1.1.7 variants were reportedly recognized by nearly half of the unique spike-specific TCRs. The whole spike protein was spanned by vaccine-associated CD4 TCRs, and dominant responses were seen in regions 160-218 and 743-854. Most participants were white British and females outnumbered males, and the authors suggested that clonal diversity may have been underestimated. Spike-specific TCR breadth and depth rose significantly after two AZD1222 doses compared with day 0 and with MenACWY recipients. In the small 56-69-year group, the increase in depth fell short of significance, most likely because of low power.

Sequencing was performed on peripheral blood, taken 28 days after the second dose of the MenACWY control vaccine. The source of this sequence is an adult who received the MenACWY meningococcal vaccine as a control.

CDR3 loop: CAWSVAPVSYGYTF. In nucleotide form, the sequence is TGTGCCTGGAGTGTGGCACCTGTCTCCTATGGCTACACCTTC. This chain joins TRBV30 to TRBJ1-2; the D gene remains uncertain. The germline V gene (reference sequence) provides CDR1 GTSNPN and CDR2 SVGIG. Between the V and J ends, shortened by 0 bases and 4 bases respectively, the junction contains 12 bases. Reading from cysteine to phenylalanine, the CDR3 counts 14 amino acids. Here the CDR3 DNA is all that survives: 42 bases in frame from base 1.